Each of the 3 T cell receptor beta chains below was sequenced from the same sample in a study of blood T cell repertoires in COVID-19. Only in-frame clones appear in the TCRdb table, and some are missing; sequencing was by immunoSEQ multiplex PCR. The data contain 150,000 to 190,000 clones, around nine tenths of them seen just once; the ten biggest clones take up about 2.4%. Material for sequencing was peripheral blood. The receptors were sampled from a woman aged 70 to 79 with acute or convalescent COVID-19.

The chain is built from TRBV4-2 and TRBJ1-6; 8 nucleotides agree with TRBD1. Germline loops: CDR1 LGHNA, CDR2 YNFKEQ. CDR3 length: 15 amino acids. The ends lost 0 bases at V and 12 bases at J; junction bases unmatched: 7. The CDR3 protein is CASSQDSGGKGPLHF. CDR3 nucleotide sequence: TGTGCCAGCAGCCAAGATTCAGGGGGCAAGGGACCCCTCCACTTT.

The chain combines TRBV6-5 with TRBJ1-2; a weak D match, TRBD1 (5 bases). V dropped 0 bases and J dropped 4 bases, with 15 bases sitting between them. The CDR3 sequence is 16 residues long. Germline V gene lookup returns CDR1 MNHEY and CDR2 SVGAGI. CDR3 in amino acids: CASSYSSLSQGYGYTF. Here the CDR3 DNA reads TGTGCCAGCAGTTACTCGAGTTTAAGCCAGGGCTATGGCTACACCTTC.

The chain combines TRBV5-6 with TRBJ1-2; the D gene is possibly TRBD1 (6 bases). Trimming cost V 5 bases and J 2 bases, with 13 bases left between them. CDR3 length equals 14 residues. Germline V CDR1 and CDR2: SGHDT, YYEEEE. In nucleotides, the CDR3 is TGTGCCAGCAGTACCGGACAGTTGAACTATGGCTACACCTTC. This sequence encodes CASSTGQLNYGYTF.